Below are 20 T cell receptor beta chains sequenced from a single sample in a study of blood T cell repertoires in COVID-19. Sequencing used immunoSEQ multiplex PCR; TCRdb keeps in-frame clones, though not all of them. The repertoire includes some 670,000 clones, approximately 90% of them detected once, and under 0.3% sits in the top ten. The sample taken for sequencing was peripheral blood. Every receptor here comes from a woman aged 18 to 35 with acute or convalescent COVID-19.

Written as DNA, the CDR3 is TGTGCCAGCAGTTCGGGACAGACTACCTACGAGCAGTACTTC. This encodes CASSSGQTTYEQYF. This rearrangement joins TRBV6-5 to TRBJ2-7, with 7 bases that match TRBD1. Germline V lookup: CDR1 MNHEY, CDR2 SVGAGI. The CDR3 extends over 14 amino acids. After removal of 4 bases from V and 2 bases from J, the junction contained 5 bases not matched to a gene.

This chain links TRBV6-5 with TRBJ1-3, with D maybe TRBD1 (6 bases). V lost 4 bases to trimming and J lost 4 bases, with 17 bases between them. Germline CDR1 is MNHEY and CDR2 is SVGAGI. There are 16 residues in the CDR3. The CDR3, as DNA: TGTGCCAGCAGTTCCCTAGGGGGGGAATCAGGAAACACCATATATTTT. Its protein product is CASSSLGGESGNTIYF.

This clone was seen only once. CDR3 nucleotide sequence: TGTGCCAGCAGCCCCACAGGGGTGAGTGGCTACACCTTC. Protein sequence: CASSPTGVSGYTF. The chain recombines TRBV7-2 with TRBJ1-2, with TRBD1 matching over 7 bases. The CDR3 has 13 residues. Looked up from germline, CDR1 is SGHTA and CDR2 is FQGNSA. Trimming took 5 bases from V and 7 from J; bases not matched to a gene: 7. Filled out from reference TRBV7-2 and TRBJ1-2, the complete variable domain reads GAGVSQSPSNKVTEKGKDVELRCDPISGHTALYWYRQSLGQGLEFLIYFQGNSAPDKSGLPSDRFSAERTGGSVSTLTIQRTQQEDSAVYLCASSPTGVSGYTFGSGTRLTVV.

This clone was seen only once. The chain carries TRBV28 and TRBJ1-1; D ambiguous. The CDR3 runs to 13 residues. V lost 6 bases to trimming and J lost 0 bases, with 8 bases between them. The germline gives CDR1 MDHEN, CDR2 SYDVKM. CDR3 nucleotide sequence: TGTGCCAGCAGCCTAGACCTGAACACTGAAGCTTTCTTT. It specifies CASSLDLNTEAFF.

This sequence joins TRBV7-6 and TRBJ2-5; 9 bases agree with TRBD2. J gave up 5 bases and V 3 bases, and 10 bases lay outside the gene matches. This CDR3 comprises 16 residues. The V gene's germline CDR1 is SGHVS and CDR2 FNYEAQ. CDR3 DNA: TGTGCCAGCAGCTTGCGCATAGCGGGGGAGTGGGAGACCCAGTACTTC. It is translated as CASSLRIAGEWETQYF.

V usage is TRBV7-9 and J usage is TRBJ2-3, with no clear D. CDR3 size: 13 residues. Germline-derived CDR1 and CDR2 are SEHNR and FQNEAQ (reference sequence). Deletions cut 1 base from V and 6 bases from J, with 8 bases between. For the CDR3, the DNA is TGTGCCAGCAGCTTAGACTCACGGGATACGCAGTATTTT. It encodes CASSLDSRDTQYF.

The gene calls are TRBV11-2 and TRBJ1-2; D is undetermined. CDR3 length: 14 amino acids. The V gene's germline CDR1 is SGHAT and CDR2 FQNNGV. V was shortened by 5 bases and J by 3 bases, with 13 bases between the two germline ends. CDR3 sequence reads: CASSPARGYYGYTF. The CDR3 DNA reads as TGTGCCAGCAGCCCGGCCCGGGGTTACTATGGCTACACCTTC.

This sequence joins TRBV6-5 and TRBJ1-6, with a weak D call TRBD1 (6 bases). The V end was cut by 6 bases, the J end by 9 bases, with 12 bases between. The CDR3 loop spans 13 amino acids. CDR1 and CDR2 from the germline V gene are MNHEY and SVGAGI. CDR3 nucleotides: TGTGCCAGCAGAACAGGGATGGGTTCACCCCTCCACTTT. The encoded protein is CASRTGMGSPLHF.

V is TRBV29-1 and J is TRBJ1-2; a weak D match, TRBD1 (6 bases). V lost 4 bases and J lost 8, with 11 bases in between. Germline values: CDR1 SQVTM, CDR2 ANQGSEA. CDR3 length equals 11 residues. The CDR3 loop is CSVAGTWGYTF. The CDR3 bases are TGCAGCGTTGCCGGGACATGGGGCTACACCTTC.

The chain combines TRBV19 with TRBJ1-3, with D possibly TRBD1 on 5 matching bases. CDR3 length: 15 amino acids. Trimming took 1 base from V and 4 from J, leaving 11 bases between them. Germline-derived CDR1 and CDR2 are LNHDA and SQIVND (reference sequence). The CDR3: CASSIGGDGGNTIYF. The CDR3 bases are TGTGCCAGTAGTATAGGGGGGGACGGCGGAAACACCATATATTTT.

V and J are TRBV6-5 and TRBJ1-3, with TRBD1 identical over 7 bases. The J segment lost 2 bases and the V segment lost 11 bases, leaving 9 bases of the junction unmatched. The CDR3 extends over 14 amino acids. Germline V gene sequence: CDR1 MNHEY, CDR2 SVGAGI. The CDR3 sequence: CAAGQGVAGNTIYF. Written as DNA, the CDR3 is TGTGCCGCAGGGCAGGGGGTGGCTGGAAACACCATATATTTT.

The gene calls are TRBV7-2 and TRBJ1-1, with D maybe TRBD1 (6 bases). The germline V gene encodes CDR1 SGHTA and CDR2 FQGNSA. This CDR3 comprises 14 residues. The ends were cut back, 5 bases at V and 1 base at J, with 11 bases in the middle. CDR3 nucleotide sequence: TGTGCCAGCAGCCCTGGGGGGGCGAACACTGAAGCTTTCTTT. Translated, it gives CASSPGGANTEAFF.

The chain combines TRBV19 with TRBJ1-2; 8 nucleotides agree with TRBD1. CDR1 is LNHDA and CDR2 is SQIVND in the germline V gene (reference sequence). There are 15 residues in the CDR3. The V gene end was trimmed by 7 bases and the J gene end by 4 bases; junction bases not matched to a gene: 11. The CDR3 protein is CASNVRQGIGYGYTF. For the CDR3, the DNA is TGTGCCAGTAACGTAAGACAGGGGATTGGCTATGGCTACACCTTC.

The chain has TRBV7-2 and TRBJ2-3; D is perhaps TRBD2 (5 bases). Germline-derived CDR1 and CDR2 are SGHTA and FQGNSA. This CDR3 region has 13 residues. The V end lost 1 base, the J end lost 11 bases, and 13 bases lay between the germline ends. For the CDR3, the DNA is TGTGCCAGCAGCTTAGAGGGCCGACGGGGGCAGTATTTT. This codes for CASSLEGRRGQYF.

The CDR3 protein is CASSGERRDSSYGYTF. CDR3 in DNA: TGTGCCAGCAGCGGAGAGAGACGTGACAGTTCTTATGGCTACACCTTC. The genes are TRBV7-9 and TRBJ1-2; tentatively, D is TRBD1 (5 bases). Germline V gene data show CDR1 as SEHNR and CDR2 as FQNEAQ (reference sequence). The length of the CDR3 is 16 residues. Trimming removed 5 bases at V and 5 bases at J, with 21 bases between.

The chain carries TRBV9 and TRBJ1-2, with D maybe TRBD1 (6 bases). The ends were cut back, 0 bases at V and 10 bases at J, with 13 bases in the middle. The CDR3 is 13 residues long. CDR1 is SGDLS and CDR2 is YYNGEE in the germline V gene. The CDR3 is CASSVELGGLYTF. The CDR3, as DNA: TGTGCCAGCAGCGTAGAATTGGGGGGGCTCTACACCTTC.

The chain combines TRBV24-1 with TRBJ1-4; no firm D call. Per germline, CDR1 KGHDR and CDR2 SFDVKD. The ends were cut back, 1 base at V and 11 bases at J, with 7 bases in the middle. The CDR3 is 12 residues long. CDR3 in amino acids: CATSDLNGKLFF. CDR3 DNA: TGTGCCACCAGTGATTTAAACGGGAAACTGTTTTTT.

V gene TRBV30 combines with J gene TRBJ1-1; 8 bases are shared with TRBD1. CDR3 size: 14 residues. V shed 1 base and J 5 bases; nucleotides not matched to a gene: 6. Germline V gene data show CDR1 as GTSNPN and CDR2 as SVGIG (reference sequence). The CDR3 coding sequence is TGTGCCTGGAGTGGGGGACAGGCCGGAACTGAAGCTTTCTTT. This sequence encodes CAWSGGQAGTEAFF.

V usage is TRBV5-1 and J usage is TRBJ2-3; 7 bases fit TRBD1. Germline V CDR1 and CDR2: SGHRS, YFSETQ. This CDR3 spans 15 amino acids. Losses at the gene ends were 3 bases for V and 4 bases for J; bases not matched to a gene: 8. This CDR3 is CASSSLGRGPDTQYF. For the CDR3, the DNA is TGCGCCAGCAGCTCCCTAGGAAGGGGGCCAGATACGCAGTATTTT.

Only one count was recorded for this clone. The chain combines TRBV4-3 with TRBJ2-6, with D possibly matching TRBD1 (6 bases). The CDR3 consists of 16 residues. Germline CDR1 and CDR2: LGHNA and YSLEER. V was shortened by 0 bases and J by 2 bases, with 8 bases between the two germline ends. The CDR3 region has the DNA TGCGCCAGCAGCCAAGACTACAGGGCTGGGGCCAACGTCCTGACTTTC. This codes for CASSQDYRAGANVLTF.